The sequence of this T cell receptor beta chain was determined in a study of CD8 T cells in Susac syndrome. Random hexamers were used to reverse transcribe an amount of roughly 0.5 to 1 ug RNA. TCRdb redid the calling of the immunoSEQ multiplex PCR reads with MiXCR, one entry per CDR3 protein. The sample includes 150,000 to 200,000 distinct CDR3 sequences, 90% to 97% seen only once; the top ten take less than 0.15%. The germline V gene encodes CDR1 SGHNT and CDR2 YYREEE (reference sequence). V trimming: 4 bases; J trimming: 4 bases; junction bases outside the gene matches: 9. The CDR3 is 15 residues long.

This chain uses TRBV5-4 with TRBJ2-7; 9 bases match TRBD1. The source is a human donor with Susac syndrome. Specimen: CD4+ T cells from PBMCs. The CDR3 DNA reads as TGTGCCAGCAGCCCCGAACAGGGGGCGCCTTACGAGCAGTACTTC. This translates into CASSPEQGAPYEQYF.